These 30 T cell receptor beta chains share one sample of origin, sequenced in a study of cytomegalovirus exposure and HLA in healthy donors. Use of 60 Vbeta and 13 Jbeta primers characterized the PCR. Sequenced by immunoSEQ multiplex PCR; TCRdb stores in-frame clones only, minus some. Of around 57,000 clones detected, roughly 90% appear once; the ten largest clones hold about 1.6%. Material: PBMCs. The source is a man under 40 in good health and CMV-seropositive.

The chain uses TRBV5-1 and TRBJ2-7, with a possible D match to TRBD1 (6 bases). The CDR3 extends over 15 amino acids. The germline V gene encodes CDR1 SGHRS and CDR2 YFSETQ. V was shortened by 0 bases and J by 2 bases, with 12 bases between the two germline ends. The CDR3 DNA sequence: TGCGCCAGCAGCTTGGAGGGGGTGGCTACCTACGAGCAGTACTTC. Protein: CASSLEGVATYEQYF.

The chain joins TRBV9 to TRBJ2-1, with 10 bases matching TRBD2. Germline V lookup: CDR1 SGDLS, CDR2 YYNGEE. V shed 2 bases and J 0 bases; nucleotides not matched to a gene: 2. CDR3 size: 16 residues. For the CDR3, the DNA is TGTGCCAGCAGCGTCCCTAGCGGGAGCTCCTACAATGAGCAGTTCTTC. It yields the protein CASSVPSGSSYNEQFF.

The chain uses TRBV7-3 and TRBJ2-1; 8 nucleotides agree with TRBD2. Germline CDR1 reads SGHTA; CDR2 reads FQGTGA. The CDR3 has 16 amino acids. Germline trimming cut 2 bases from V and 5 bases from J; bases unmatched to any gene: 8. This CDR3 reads CASSLGTAGADNEQFF. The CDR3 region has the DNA TGTGCCAGCAGCTTAGGTACAGCGGGAGCGGACAATGAGCAGTTCTTC.

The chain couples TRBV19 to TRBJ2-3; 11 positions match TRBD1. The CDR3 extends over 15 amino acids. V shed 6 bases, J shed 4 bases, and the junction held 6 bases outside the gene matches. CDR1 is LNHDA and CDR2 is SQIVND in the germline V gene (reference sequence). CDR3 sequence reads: CASRARDRGSDTQYF. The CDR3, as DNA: TGTGCCAGTAGGGCCCGGGACAGGGGGTCAGATACGCAGTATTTT.

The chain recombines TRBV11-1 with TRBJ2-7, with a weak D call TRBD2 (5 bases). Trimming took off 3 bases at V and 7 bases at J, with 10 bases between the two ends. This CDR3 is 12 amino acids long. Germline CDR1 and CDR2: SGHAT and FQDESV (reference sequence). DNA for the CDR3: TGTGCCAGCAGCTTGTCGCCGGGAGAGCAGTACTTC. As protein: CASSLSPGEQYF.

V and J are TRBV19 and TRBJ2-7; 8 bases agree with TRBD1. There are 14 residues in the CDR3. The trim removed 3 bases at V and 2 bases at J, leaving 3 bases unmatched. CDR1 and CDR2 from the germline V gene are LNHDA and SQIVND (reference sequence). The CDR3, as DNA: TGTGCCAGTAGTATTGACAGGGGAACCTACGAGCAGTACTTC. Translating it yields CASSIDRGTYEQYF.

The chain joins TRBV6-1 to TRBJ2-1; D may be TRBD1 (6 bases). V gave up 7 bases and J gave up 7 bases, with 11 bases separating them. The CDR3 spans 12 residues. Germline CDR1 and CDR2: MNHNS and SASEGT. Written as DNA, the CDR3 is TGTGCCAGCATGTGGGGGCGGAATGAGCAGTTCTTC. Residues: CASMWGRNEQFF.

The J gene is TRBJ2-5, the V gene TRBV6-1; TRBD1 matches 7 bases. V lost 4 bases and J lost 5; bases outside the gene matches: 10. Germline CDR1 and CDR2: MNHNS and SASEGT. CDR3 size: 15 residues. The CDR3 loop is CASSVGQVLGETQYF. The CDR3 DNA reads TGTGCCAGCAGTGTCGGACAGGTCCTTGGGGAGACCCAGTACTTC.

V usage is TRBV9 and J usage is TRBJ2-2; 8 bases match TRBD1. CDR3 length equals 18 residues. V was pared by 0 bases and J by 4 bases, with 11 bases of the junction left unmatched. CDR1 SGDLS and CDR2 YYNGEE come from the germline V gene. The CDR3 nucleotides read TGTGCCAGCAGCGTAGAGGGCTGGGAGACAGGGGCCACCGGGGAGCTGTTTTTT. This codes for CASSVEGWETGATGELFF.

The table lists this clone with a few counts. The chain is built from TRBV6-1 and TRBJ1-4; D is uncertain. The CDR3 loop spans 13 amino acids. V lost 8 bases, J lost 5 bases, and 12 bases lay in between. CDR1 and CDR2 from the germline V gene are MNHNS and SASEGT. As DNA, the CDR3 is TGTGCCAGCCGTCCGCAGTCGAATGAAAAACTGTTTTTT. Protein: CASRPQSNEKLFF.

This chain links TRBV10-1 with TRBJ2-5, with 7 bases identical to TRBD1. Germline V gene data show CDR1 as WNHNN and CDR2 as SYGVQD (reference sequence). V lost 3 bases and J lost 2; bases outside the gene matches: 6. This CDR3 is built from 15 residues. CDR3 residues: CASSDPTGNQETQYF. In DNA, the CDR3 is TGCGCCAGCAGTGACCCGACAGGGAATCAAGAGACCCAGTACTTC.

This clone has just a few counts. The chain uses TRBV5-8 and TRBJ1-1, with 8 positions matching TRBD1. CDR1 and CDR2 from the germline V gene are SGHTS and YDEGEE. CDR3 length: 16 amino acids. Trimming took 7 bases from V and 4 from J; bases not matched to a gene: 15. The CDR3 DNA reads TGTGCCAGCGAGGACAGGGACAACCGTTTGGGCACTGAAGCTTTCTTT. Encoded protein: CASEDRDNRLGTEAFF.

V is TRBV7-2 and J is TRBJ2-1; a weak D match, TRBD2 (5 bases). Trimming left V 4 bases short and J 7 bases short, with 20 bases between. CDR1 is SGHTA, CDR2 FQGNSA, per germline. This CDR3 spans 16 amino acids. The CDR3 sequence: CASSSASAVSLNEQFF. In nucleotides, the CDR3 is TGTGCCAGCAGCTCCGCCTCAGCGGTGTCCTTAAATGAGCAGTTCTTC.

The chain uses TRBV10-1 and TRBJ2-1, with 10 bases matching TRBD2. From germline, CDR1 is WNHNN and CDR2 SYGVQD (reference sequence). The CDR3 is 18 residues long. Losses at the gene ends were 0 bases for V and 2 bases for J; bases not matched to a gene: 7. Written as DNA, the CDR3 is TGCGCCAGCAGTGAGTCTTGTAGCGGGAGGCCCCCCTACAATGAGCAGTTCTTC. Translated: CASSESCSGRPPYNEQFF.

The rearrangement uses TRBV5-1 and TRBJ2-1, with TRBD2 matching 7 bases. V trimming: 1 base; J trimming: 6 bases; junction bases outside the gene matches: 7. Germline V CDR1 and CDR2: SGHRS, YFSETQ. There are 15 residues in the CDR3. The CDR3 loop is CASSLTSARGNEQFF. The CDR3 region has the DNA TGCGCCAGCAGCTTGACTAGCGCGAGAGGCAATGAGCAGTTCTTC.

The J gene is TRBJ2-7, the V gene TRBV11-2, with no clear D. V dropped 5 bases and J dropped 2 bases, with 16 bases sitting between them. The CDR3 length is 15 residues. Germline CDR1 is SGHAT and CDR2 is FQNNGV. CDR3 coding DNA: TGTGCCAGCAGCCAGGTCCGGAAACGTCCCTACGAGCAGTACTTC. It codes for CASSQVRKRPYEQYF.

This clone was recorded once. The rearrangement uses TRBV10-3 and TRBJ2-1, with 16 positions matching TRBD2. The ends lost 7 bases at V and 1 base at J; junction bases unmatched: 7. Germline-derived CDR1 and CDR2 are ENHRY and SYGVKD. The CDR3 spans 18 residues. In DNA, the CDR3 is TGTGCCATCAAATCTGGGACTAGCGGGAGGGGGTCCTACAATGAGCAGTTCTTC. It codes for CAIKSGTSGRGSYNEQFF.

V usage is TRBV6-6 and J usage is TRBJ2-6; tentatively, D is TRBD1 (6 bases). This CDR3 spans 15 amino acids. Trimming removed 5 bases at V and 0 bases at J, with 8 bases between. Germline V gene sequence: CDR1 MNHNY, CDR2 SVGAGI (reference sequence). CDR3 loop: CASSDRNSGANVLTF. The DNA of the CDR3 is TGTGCCAGCAGTGACAGGAACTCTGGGGCCAACGTCCTGACTTTC.

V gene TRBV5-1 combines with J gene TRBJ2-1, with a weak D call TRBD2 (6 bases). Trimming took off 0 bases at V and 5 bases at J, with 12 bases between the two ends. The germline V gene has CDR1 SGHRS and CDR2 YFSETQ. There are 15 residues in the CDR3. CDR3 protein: CASSLAPSVDNEQFF. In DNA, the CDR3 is TGCGCCAGCAGCTTGGCCCCTAGCGTCGACAATGAGCAGTTCTTC.

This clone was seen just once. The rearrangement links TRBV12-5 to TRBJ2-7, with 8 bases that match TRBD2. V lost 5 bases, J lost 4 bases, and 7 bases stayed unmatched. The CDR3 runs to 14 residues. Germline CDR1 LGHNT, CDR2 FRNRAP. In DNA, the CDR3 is TGTGCTAGTGGTCCCCCGACGGGGGGGTACGAGCAGTACTTC. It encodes CASGPPTGGYEQYF.

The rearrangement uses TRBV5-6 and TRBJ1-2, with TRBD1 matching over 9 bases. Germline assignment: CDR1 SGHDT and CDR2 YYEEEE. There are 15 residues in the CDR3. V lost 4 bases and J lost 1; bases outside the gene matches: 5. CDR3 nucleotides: TGTGCCAGCAGCCCGGGGACAGGGCGTAACTATGGCTACACCTTC. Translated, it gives CASSPGTGRNYGYTF. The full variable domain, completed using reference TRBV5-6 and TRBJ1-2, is DAGVTQSPTHLIKTRGQQVTLRCSPKSGHDTVSWYQQALGQGPQFIFQYYEEEERQRGNFPDRFSGHQFPNYSSELNVNALLLGDSALYLCASSPGTGRNYGYTFGSGTRLTVV.

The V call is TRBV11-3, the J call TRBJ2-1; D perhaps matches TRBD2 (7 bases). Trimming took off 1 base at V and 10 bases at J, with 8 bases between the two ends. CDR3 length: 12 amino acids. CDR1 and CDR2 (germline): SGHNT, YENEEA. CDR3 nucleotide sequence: TGTGCCAGCAGCTTAGGGGGGGGCGAGCAGTTCTTC. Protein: CASSLGGGEQFF.

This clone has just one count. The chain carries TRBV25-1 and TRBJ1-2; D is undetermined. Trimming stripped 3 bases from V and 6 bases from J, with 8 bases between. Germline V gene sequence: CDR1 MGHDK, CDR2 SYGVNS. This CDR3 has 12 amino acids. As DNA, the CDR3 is TGTGCCAGCAGTGACTACGGTGATGGCTACACCTTC. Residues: CASSDYGDGYTF.

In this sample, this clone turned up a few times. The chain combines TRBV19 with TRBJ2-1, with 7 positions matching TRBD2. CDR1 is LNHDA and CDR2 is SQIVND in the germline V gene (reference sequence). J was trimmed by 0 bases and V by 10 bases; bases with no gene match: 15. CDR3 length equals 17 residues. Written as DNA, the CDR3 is TGTGCCAATATCCGGGGGGACGGAAAGAGCTCCTACAATGAGCAGTTCTTC. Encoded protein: CANIRGDGKSSYNEQFF.

CDR3 sequence (DNA): TGTGCCAGCAGCGCGACAGAGAATCAGCCCCAGCATTTT. It specifies CASSATENQPQHF. The chain combines TRBV27 with TRBJ1-5, with a tentative D call TRBD1 (5 bases). Trimming removed 6 bases from V and 4 bases from J, with 10 bases in between. Germline lookup yields CDR1 MNHEY and CDR2 SMNVEV (reference sequence). This CDR3 is 13 amino acids long.

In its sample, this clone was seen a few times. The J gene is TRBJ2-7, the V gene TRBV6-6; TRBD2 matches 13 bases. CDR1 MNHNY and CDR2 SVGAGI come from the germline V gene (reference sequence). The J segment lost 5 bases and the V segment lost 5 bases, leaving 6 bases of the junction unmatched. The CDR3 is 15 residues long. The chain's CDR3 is CASSTGTSGNHEQYF. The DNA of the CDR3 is TGTGCCAGCAGTACCGGGACTAGCGGGAACCACGAGCAGTACTTC.

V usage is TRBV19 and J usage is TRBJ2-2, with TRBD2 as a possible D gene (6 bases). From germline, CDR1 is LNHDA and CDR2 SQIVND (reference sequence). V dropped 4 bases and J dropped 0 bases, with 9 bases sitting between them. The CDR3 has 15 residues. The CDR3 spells CASSTTSTNTGELFF. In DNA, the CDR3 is TGTGCCAGTAGTACCACTAGCACGAACACCGGGGAGCTGTTTTTT.

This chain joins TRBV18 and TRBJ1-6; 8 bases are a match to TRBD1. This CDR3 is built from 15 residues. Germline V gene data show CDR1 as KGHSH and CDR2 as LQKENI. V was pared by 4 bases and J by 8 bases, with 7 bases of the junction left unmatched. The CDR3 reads CASSRQGATYSPLHF. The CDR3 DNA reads TGTGCCAGCTCACGGCAGGGGGCTACGTATTCACCCCTCCACTTT.

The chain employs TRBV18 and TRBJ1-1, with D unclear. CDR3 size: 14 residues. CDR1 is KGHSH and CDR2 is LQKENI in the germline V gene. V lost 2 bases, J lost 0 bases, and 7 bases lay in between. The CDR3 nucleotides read TGTGCCAGCTCACCAGGCCTGATGAACACTGAAGCTTTCTTT. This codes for CASSPGLMNTEAFF.

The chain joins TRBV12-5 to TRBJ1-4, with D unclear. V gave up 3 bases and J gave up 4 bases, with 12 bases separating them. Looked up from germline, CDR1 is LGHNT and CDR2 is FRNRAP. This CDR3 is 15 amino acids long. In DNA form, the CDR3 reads TGTGCTAGTGGTTTTCTTACCGGGGTTAATGAAAAACTGTTTTTT. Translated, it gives CASGFLTGVNEKLFF. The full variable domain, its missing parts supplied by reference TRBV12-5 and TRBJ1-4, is DARVTQTPRHKVTEMGQEVTMRCQPILGHNTVFWYRQTMMQGLELLAYFRNRAPLDDSGMPKDRFSAEMPDATLATLKIQPSEPRDSAVYFCASGFLTGVNEKLFFGSGTQLSVL.